This is a list of T cell receptor beta chains from one sample in a study of T cells after yellow fever vaccination. A single record per CDR3 protein comes from TCRdb applying MiXCR to the 5' RACE reads. The sample holds around 140,000 distinct CDR3 sequences, roughly 8% seen once. The material sequenced was CD4+ T cells sorted from PBMCs, taken 5 days after the yellow fever booster vaccination. Source of these receptors: a man aged 25 to 40 who received the YFV17D yellow fever vaccine. The CDR3 runs from the conserved cysteine through the conserved F or W. The D gene is left open where the match is weak. The size field is filled for only some rows; it gives once, few, many or a size class.

many - TRBJ1-1 TRBV20-1 TGCAGTGCTAGCACTGTAAGGGGGAACACTGAAGCTTTCTTT CSASTVRGNTEAFF
many TRBD2 TRBJ2-7 TRBV20-1 TGCAGTGCTAGTCTAGCGGGAGTTCAGGAGCAGTACTTC CSASLAGVQEQYF
many TRBD2 TRBJ2-1 TRBV5-5 TGTGCCAGCAGCTTATTGAGCGGGGGATACAATGAGCAGTTCTTC CASSLLSGGYNEQFF
- - TRBJ2-2 TRBV20-1 TGCAGTGCAAAGGGTAGCGAGAACACCGGGGAGCTGTTTTTT CSAKGSENTGELFF
- - TRBJ1-5 TRBV30 TGTGCCTCCGGGTTGGACCACAATCAGCCCCAGCATTTT CASGLDHNQPQHF
many - TRBJ2-2 TRBV6-1 TGTGCCAGCACGGGCGGGGATGCGAACACCGGGGAGCTGTTTTTT CASTGGDANTGELFF
many - TRBJ2-5 TRBV7-9 TGTGCCAGCAGCTTTCAGGTGGGAGGAGAGACCCAGTACTTC CASSFQVGGETQYF
- - TRBJ2-5 TRBV7-2 TGTGCCAGCAGCCGCATACCAGCGAGAAAAGAGACCCAGTACTTC CASSRIPARKETQYF
many - TRBJ2-2 TRBV7-9 TGTGCCAGCAGCTTACTCGGGGAGCTGTTTTTT CASSLLGELFF
many TRBD2 TRBJ2-3 TRBV5-1 TGCGCCAGCAGCTTGGCCACTAGCGACACAGATACGCAGTATTTT CASSLATSDTDTQYF
many - TRBJ2-5 TRBV28 TGTGCCAGCAGCTTACTACAGGGCCAAGAGACCCAGTACTTC CASSLLQGQETQYF
many - TRBJ1-2 TRBV6-6 TGTGCCAGCAGTTATGACTCCCAGGGACAATACACCTTC CASSYDSQGQYTF